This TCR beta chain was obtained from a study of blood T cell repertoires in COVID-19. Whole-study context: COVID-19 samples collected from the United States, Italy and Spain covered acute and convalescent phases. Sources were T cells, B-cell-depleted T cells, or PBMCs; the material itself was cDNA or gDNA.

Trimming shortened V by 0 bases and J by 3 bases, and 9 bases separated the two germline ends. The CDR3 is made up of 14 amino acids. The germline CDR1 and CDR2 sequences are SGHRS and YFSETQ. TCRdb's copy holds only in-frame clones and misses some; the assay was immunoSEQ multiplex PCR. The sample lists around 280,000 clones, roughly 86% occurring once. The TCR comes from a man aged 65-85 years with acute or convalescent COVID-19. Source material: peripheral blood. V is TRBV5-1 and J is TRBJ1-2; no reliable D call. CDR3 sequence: CASSLAGEYYGYTF. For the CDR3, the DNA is TGCGCCAGCAGCTTGGCCGGGGAGTACTATGGCTACACCTTC.